The rows below give T cell receptor beta chains drawn from one sample of a study of cytomegalovirus exposure and HLA in healthy donors. Sequencing was performed with immunoSEQ multiplex PCR; in TCRdb, only in-frame clones are kept and a portion is missing. The data contain about 97,000 clones, around a tenth of them seen just once; the ten biggest clones take up around 4.9%. The sequenced sample was PBMCs. These receptors all come from a man aged 50 to 60 in good health and CMV-seropositive. The CDR3 runs from the conserved cysteine through the conserved F or W. The order of the fields is clone size, J gene, D gene, V gene, CDR3 protein, CDR3 DNA. D genes are given only for firm matches. Only part of the rows carry a size: once, few, many, or a class if the clone is expanded.

>NA|TRBJ1-1|NA|TRBV6-5
CASSYAGGRTEAFF
TGTGCCAGCAGTTACGCTGGGGGGAGAACTGAAGCTTTCTTT
>NA|TRBJ2-7|NA|TRBV21-1
CASSKRMYAGNASRKYF
TGTGCCAGCAGCAAAAGGATGTACGCGGGAAATGCGAGTAGGAAGTACTTC
>few|TRBJ2-7|TRBD2|TRBV28
CASSSRLAGLGYEQYF
TGTGCCAGCAGTTCTCGACTAGCGGGCTTAGGGTATGAGCAGTACTTC
>NA|TRBJ2-1|TRBD2|TRBV4-2
CASSQDALAVYNEQFF
TGTGCCAGCAGCCAAGATGCCCTAGCGGTCTACAATGAGCAGTTCTTC
>few|TRBJ1-1|NA|TRBV28
CASGRNTEAFF
TGTGCCAGCGGGAGGAACACTGAAGCTTTCTTT
>few|TRBJ2-5|TRBD2|TRBV7-2
CASSSKGTSGRETQYF
TGTGCCAGCAGCTCAAAAGGGACTAGCGGGAGAGAGACCCAGTACTTC
>NA|TRBJ1-4|TRBD1|TRBV7-2
CASSKDRGSEKLFF
TGTGCCAGCAGCAAGGACAGGGGGTCCGAAAAACTGTTTTTT
>few|TRBJ2-3|TRBD2|TRBV6-4
CASSGASGSTQYF
TGTGCCAGCAGTGGGGCTAGCGGGAGTACGCAGTATTTT
>few|TRBJ1-4|NA|TRBV5-5
CASSRGEAYEKLFF
TGTGCCAGCAGCCGGGGGGAGGCCTATGAAAAACTGTTTTTT
>few|TRBJ2-7|TRBD1|TRBV5-1
CASSLGSGQGNEQYF
TGCGCCAGCAGCTTGGGTAGCGGACAGGGAAACGAGCAGTACTTC
>NA|TRBJ2-1|TRBD2|TRBV5-1
CASRQTSGREQFF
TGCGCCAGCCGGCAGACTAGCGGGAGGGAGCAGTTCTTC